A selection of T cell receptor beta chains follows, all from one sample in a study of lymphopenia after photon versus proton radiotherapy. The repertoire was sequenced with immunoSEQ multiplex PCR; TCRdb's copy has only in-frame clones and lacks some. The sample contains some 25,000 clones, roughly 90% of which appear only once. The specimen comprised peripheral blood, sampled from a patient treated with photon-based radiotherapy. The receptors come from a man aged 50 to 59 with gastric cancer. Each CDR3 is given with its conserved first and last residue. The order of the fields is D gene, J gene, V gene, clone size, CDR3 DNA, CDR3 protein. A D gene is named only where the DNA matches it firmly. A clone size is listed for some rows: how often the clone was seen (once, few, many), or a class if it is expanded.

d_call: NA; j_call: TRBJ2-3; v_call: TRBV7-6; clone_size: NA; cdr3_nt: TGTGCCAGCAGCTTACAGGGGATGGGCACAGATACGCAGTATTTT; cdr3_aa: CASSLQGMGTDTQYF
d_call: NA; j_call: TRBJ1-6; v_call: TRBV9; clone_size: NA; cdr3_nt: TGTGCCAGCAGCGGACCAGGGGATGATTCACCCCTCCACTTT; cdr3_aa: CASSGPGDDSPLHF
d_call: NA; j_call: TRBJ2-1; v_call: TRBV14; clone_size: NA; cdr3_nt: TGTGCCAGCAAAGGCCTACGACGGGAGCAGTTCTTC; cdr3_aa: CASKGLRREQFF
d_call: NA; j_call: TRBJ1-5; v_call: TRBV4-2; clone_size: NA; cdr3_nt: TGTGCCAGCAGCCAAGGAAATCAGGGGTCCGTTCAGCCCCAGCATTTT; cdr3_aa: CASSQGNQGSVQPQHF
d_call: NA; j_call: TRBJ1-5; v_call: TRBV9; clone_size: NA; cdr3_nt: TGTGCCAGCAGCGTAGGATCGGGTAGCAATCAGCCCCAGCATTTT; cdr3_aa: CASSVGSGSNQPQHF
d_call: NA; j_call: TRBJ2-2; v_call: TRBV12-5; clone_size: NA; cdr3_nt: TGTGCTAGTGGCCCGCCCGATCAAAAAACGAACACCGGGGAGCTGTTTTTT; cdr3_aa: CASGPPDQKTNTGELFF
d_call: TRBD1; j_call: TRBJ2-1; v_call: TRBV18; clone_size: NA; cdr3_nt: TGTGCCAGCTTCCCCGGGGACAGTTTTTATGAGCAGTTCTTC; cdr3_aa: CASFPGDSFYEQFF
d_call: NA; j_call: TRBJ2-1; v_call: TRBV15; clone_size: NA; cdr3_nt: TGTGCCACCAGCAGGGACTCTTACAATGAGCAGTTCTTC; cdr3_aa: CATSRDSYNEQFF
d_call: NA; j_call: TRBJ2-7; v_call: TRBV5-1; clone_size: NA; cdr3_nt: TGCGCCAGCAGCTTACAGGGATACGAGCAGTACTTC; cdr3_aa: CASSLQGYEQYF
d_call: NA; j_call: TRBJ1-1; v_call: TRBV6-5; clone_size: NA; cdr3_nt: TGTGCCAGCAGCCGAGGGGGCACTGAAGCTTTCTTT; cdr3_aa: CASSRGGTEAFF
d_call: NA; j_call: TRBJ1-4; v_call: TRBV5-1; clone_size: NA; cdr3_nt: TGCGCCAGCAGCCCTTTTAAGCCTGCAACTAATGAAAAACTGTTTTTT; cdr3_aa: CASSPFKPATNEKLFF
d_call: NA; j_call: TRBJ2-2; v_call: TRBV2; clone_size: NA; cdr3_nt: TGTGCCAGCAGCTTTGACAGTCCGAACACCGGGGAGCTGTTTTTT; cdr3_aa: CASSFDSPNTGELFF
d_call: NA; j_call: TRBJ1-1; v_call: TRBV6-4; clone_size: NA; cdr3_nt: TGTGCCAGCAGTGACACCGGACGAACTGAAGCTTTCTTT; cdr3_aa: CASSDTGRTEAFF
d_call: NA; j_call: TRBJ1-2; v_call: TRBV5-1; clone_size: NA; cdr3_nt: TGCGCCAGCAGCTTGGCCATCGGGACAACGCGTAACTATGGCTACACCTTC; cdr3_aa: CASSLAIGTTRNYGYTF
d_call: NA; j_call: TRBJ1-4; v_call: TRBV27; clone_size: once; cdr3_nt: TGTGCCAGCAGTTTAGGTCTTTGGGGTGAAAAACTGTTTTTT; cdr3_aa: CASSLGLWGEKLFF
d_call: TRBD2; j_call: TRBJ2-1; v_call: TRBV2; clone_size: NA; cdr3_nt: TGTGCCAGCAGTGCAGGTAGCGGGGGCCCGGATTACAATGAGCAGTTCTTC; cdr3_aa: CASSAGSGGPDYNEQFF
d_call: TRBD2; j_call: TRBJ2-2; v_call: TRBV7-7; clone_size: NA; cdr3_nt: TGTGCCAGCAGCTTAGGCCTAGCGGCCGGGGAGCTGTTTTTT; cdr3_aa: CASSLGLAAGELFF
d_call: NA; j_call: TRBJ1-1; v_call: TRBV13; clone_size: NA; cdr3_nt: TGTGCCAGCAGCTTAGATGTGAACACTGAAGCTTTCTTT; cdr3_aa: CASSLDVNTEAFF
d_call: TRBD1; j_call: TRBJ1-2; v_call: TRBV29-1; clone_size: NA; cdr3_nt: TGCAGCGTTGAGACAGGGGGCAGGGGCTACACCTTC; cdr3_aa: CSVETGGRGYTF
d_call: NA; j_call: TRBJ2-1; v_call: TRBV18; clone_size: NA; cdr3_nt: TGTGCCAGCTCACAAAACAATGAGCAGTTCTTC; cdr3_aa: CASSQNNEQFF
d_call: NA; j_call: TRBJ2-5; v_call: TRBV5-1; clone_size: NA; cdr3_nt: TGCGCCAGCTTAACCTGGGACCGCGGGACCCAGTACTTC; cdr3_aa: CASLTWDRGTQYF
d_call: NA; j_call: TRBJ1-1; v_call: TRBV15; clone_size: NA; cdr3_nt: TGTGCCACAACTCGACAGCCATATATCGCTGAAGCTTTCTTT; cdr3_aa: CATTRQPYIAEAFF
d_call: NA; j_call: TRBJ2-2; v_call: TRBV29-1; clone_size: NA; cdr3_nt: TGCAGCGTCGAGGACAGAAACGCGAACACCGGGGAGCTGTTTTTT; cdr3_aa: CSVEDRNANTGELFF
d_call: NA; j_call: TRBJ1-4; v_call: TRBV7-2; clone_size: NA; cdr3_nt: TGTGCCAGCAGCTTAGGGGCAGCCAGACATGAAAAACTGTTTTTT; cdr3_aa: CASSLGAARHEKLFF
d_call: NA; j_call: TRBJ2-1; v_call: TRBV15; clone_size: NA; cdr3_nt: TGTGCCACCAGCGGTCAACCAAATGAGCAGTTCTTC; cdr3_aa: CATSGQPNEQFF
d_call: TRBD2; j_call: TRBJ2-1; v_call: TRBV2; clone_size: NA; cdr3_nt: TGTGCCAGCAGTGAAAGACTAGCGGCCTACAATGAGCAGTTCTTC; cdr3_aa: CASSERLAAYNEQFF
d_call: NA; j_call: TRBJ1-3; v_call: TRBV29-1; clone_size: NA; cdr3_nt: TGCAGCGTTGCACTTTTCTCTGGAAACACCATATATTTT; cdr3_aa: CSVALFSGNTIYF
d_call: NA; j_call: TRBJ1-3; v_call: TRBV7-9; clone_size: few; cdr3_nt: TGTGCCAGCAGCCCCGCGGCTGGAAACACCATATATTTT; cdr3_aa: CASSPAAGNTIYF
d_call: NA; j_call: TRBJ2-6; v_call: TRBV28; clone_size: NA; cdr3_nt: TGTGCCAGCAGTACAAGCTTGACACAAAGTCGGGCCAACGTCCTGACTTTC; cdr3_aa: CASSTSLTQSRANVLTF
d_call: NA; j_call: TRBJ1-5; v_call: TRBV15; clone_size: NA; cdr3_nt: TGTGCCACCAGCAGAGAACAGGGTGGTAGTCAGCCCCAGCATTTT; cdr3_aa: CATSREQGGSQPQHF
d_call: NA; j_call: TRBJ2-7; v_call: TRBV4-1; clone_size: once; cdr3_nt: TGCGCCAGCAGCTTCAACTCGGACAGTTACGAGCAGTACTTC; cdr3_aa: CASSFNSDSYEQYF
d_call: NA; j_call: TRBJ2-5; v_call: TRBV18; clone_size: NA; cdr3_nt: TGTGCCAGCTCACCACGTCCAGGACGCCGCAGTAGGAACTTC; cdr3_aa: CASSPRPGRRSRNF
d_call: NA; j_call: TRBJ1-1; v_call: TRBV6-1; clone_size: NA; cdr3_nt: TGTGCCAGCAGTGAAGCGGTGGCAGATGAAGCTTTCTTT; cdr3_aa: CASSEAVADEAFF
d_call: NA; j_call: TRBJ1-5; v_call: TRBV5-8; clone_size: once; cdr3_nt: TGTGCCAGCAGCTTGTTCTGGGGACAAAGTGATCAGCCCCAGCATTTT; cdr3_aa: CASSLFWGQSDQPQHF
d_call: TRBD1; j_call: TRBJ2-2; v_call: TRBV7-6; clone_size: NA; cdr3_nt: TGTGCCAGCAGCGGTTGGGGACAGGGGGCCGGGGAGCTGTTTTTT; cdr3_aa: CASSGWGQGAGELFF
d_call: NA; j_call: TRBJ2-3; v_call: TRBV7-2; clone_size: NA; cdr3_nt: TGTGCCAGCGTCAATCTGGGGTTTGGACGTTCAACTTATACGCAGTATTTT; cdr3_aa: CASVNLGFGRSTYTQYF
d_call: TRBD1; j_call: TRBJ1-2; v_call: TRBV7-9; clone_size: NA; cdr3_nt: TGTGCCAGCAGCTTAGGAAGGACAGGGGCGACTGTCTATGGCTACACCTTC; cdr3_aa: CASSLGRTGATVYGYTF
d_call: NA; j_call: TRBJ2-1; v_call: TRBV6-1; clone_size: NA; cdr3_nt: TGTGCCAGCAGCACTGGGTTTAATGAGCAGTTCTTC; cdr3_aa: CASSTGFNEQFF
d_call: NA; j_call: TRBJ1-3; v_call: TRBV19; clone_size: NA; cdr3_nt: TGTGCCAGGGGGCACACGTCCATCGTCTCTGGAAACACCATATATTTT; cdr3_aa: CARGHTSIVSGNTIYF
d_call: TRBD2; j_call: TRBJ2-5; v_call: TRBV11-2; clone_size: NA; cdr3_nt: TGTGCCAGCAGCTTAGTACGGGCGGGGGGGCCCCAGTACTTC; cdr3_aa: CASSLVRAGGPQYF
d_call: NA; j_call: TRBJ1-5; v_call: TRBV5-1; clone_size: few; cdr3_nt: TGCGCCAGCAGCGCGGACAGCCGCAATCAGCCCCAGCATTTT; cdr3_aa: CASSADSRNQPQHF
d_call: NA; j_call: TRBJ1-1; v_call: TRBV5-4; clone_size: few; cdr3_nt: TGTGCCAGCAGCCGGCCGTATTTCACAGGCACTGAAGCTTTCTTT; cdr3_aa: CASSRPYFTGTEAFF
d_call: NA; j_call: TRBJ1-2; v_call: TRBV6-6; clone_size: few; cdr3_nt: TGTGCCAGCGGACCAGAGTCTAACTATGGCTACACCTTC; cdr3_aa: CASGPESNYGYTF
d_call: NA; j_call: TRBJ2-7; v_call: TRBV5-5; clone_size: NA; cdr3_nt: TGTGCCAGCAGCTTGGCAGTCTACGAGCAGTACTTC; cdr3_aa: CASSLAVYEQYF
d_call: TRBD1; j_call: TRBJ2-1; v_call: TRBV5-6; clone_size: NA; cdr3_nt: TGTGCCAGCAGCCCATTGACAGGGTCGGACAATGAGCAGTTCTTC; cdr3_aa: CASSPLTGSDNEQFF
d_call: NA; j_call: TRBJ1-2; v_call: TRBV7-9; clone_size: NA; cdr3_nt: TGTGCCAGCAGCCCAACCGACAGATCCTATGGCTACACCTTC; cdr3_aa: CASSPTDRSYGYTF
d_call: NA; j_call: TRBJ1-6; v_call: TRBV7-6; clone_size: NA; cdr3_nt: TGTGCCAGCAGCGCATGGAGGGGACGGGATAATTCACCCCTCCACTTT; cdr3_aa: CASSAWRGRDNSPLHF
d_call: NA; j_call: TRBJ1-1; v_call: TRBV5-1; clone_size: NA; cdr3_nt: TGCGCCAGCAGCGAGGACGTTAACACTGAAGCTTTCTTT; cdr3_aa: CASSEDVNTEAFF
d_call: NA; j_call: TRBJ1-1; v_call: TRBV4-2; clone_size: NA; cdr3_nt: TGTGCCAGCAGCCAAGATCGCGGGAGCACTGAAGCTTTCTTT; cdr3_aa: CASSQDRGSTEAFF
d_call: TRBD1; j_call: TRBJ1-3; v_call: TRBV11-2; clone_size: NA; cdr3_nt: TGTGCCAGCAGTCTACGAGCACACGGGACAGGGGGAAACACCATATATTTT; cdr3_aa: CASSLRAHGTGGNTIYF
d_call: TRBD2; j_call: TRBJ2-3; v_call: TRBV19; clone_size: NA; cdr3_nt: TGTGCTAGCGGGGTAACTAGCACAGATACGCAGTATTTT; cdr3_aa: CASGVTSTDTQYF
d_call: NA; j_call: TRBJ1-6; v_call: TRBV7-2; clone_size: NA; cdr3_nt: TGTGCCAGCAGCTTAGAGGGGGTGGTAGGATCACCCCTCCACTTT; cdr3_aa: CASSLEGVVGSPLHF
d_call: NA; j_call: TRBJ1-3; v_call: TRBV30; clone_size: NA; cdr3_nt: TGTGCCTGGAGTATGGGACTAATCGGGGGAAACACCATATATTTT; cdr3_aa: CAWSMGLIGGNTIYF
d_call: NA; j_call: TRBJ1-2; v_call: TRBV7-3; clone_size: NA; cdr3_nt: TGTGCCAGCAGCTTATCGGGCCAGTTTCCCACCTTC; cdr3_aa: CASSLSGQFPTF
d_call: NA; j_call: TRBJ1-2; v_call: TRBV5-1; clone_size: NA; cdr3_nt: TGCGCCAGCAGCTTGGGGGATATCTATGGCTACACCTTC; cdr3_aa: CASSLGDIYGYTF